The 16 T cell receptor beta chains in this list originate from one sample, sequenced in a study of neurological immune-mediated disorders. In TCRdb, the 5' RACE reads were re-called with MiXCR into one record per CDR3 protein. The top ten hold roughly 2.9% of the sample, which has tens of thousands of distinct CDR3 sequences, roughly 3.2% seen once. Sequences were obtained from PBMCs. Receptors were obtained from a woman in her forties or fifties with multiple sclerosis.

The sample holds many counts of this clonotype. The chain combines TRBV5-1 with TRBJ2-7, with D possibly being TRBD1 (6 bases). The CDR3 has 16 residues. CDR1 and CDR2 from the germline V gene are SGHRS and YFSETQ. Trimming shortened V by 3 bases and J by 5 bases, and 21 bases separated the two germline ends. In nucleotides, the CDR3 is TGCGCCAGCAGCTCCGCGGCCGGGACACGGTCCCACGAGCAGTACTTC. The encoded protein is CASSSAAGTRSHEQYF.

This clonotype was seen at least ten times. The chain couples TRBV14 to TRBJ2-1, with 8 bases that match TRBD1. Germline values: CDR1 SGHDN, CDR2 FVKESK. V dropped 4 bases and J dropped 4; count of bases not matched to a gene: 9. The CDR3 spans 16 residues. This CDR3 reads CASSPQKGQEYNEQFF. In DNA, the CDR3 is TGTGCCAGCAGCCCTCAAAAGGGACAGGAGTACAATGAGCAGTTCTTC.

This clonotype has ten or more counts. The CDR3 is CASSPQFRGQPQHF. The DNA for the CDR3 is TGTGCCAGCAGTCCTCAATTTCGGGGACAGCCCCAGCATTTT. The chain is built from TRBV27 and TRBJ1-5, with D unresolved. The V and J ends lost 5 bases and 7 bases respectively, with 15 bases between them. The CDR3 length is 14 residues. Germline assignment: CDR1 MNHEY and CDR2 SMNVEV (reference sequence).

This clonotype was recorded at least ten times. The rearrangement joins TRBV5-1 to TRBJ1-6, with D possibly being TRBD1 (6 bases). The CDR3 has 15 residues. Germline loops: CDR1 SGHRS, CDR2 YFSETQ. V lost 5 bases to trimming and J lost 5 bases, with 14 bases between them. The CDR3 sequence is CASSSGDLHNSPLHF. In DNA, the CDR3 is TGCGCCAGCAGTTCAGGGGACCTTCATAATTCACCCCTCCACTTT.

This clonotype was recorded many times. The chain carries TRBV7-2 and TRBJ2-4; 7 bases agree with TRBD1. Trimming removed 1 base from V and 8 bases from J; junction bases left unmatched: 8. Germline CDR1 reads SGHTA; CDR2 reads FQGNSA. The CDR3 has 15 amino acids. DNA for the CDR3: TGTGCCAGCAGCTTAGGAGGGGGCCGGGAATACATTCAGTACTTC. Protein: CASSLGGGREYIQYF.

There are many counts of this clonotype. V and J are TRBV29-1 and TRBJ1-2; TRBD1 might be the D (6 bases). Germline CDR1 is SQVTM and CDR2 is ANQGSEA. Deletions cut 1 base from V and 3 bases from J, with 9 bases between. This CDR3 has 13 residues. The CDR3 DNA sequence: TGCAGCGTTGAAGGGGGGGCTGACTATGGCTACACCTTC. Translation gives CSVEGGADYGYTF. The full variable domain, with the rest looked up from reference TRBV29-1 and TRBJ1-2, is SAVISQKPSRDICQRGTSLTIQCQVDSQVTMMFWYRQQPGQSLTLIATANQGSEATYESGFVIDKFPISRPNLTFSTLTVSNMSPEDSSIYLCSVEGGADYGYTFGSGTRLTVV.

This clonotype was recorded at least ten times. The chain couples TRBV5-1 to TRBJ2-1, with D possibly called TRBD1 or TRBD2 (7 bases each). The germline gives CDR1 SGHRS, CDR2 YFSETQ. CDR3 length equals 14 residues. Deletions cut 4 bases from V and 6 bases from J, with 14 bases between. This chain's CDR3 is CASSGGDSINEQFF. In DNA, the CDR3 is TGCGCCAGCAGCGGGGGGGACAGCATCAATGAGCAGTTCTTC.

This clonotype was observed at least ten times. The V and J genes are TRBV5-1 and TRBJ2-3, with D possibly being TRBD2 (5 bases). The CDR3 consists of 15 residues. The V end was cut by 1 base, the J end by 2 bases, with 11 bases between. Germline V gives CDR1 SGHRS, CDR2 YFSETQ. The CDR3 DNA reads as TGCGCCAGCAGCTTGTCTCTAGCCGTCACAGATACGCAGTATTTT. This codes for CASSLSLAVTDTQYF.

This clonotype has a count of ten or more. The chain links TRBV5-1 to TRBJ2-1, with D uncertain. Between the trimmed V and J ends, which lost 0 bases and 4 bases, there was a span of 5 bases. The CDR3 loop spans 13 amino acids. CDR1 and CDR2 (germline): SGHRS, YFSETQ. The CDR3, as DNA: TGCGCCAGCAGCTTGGACTTATACAATGAGCAGTTCTTC. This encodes CASSLDLYNEQFF.

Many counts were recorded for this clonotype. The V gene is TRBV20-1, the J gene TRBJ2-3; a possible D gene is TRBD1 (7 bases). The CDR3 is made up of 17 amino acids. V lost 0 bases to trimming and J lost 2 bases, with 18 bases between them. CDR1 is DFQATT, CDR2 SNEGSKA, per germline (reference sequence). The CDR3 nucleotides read TGCAGTGCTAGAGAGGAGGGGGCTAGTTTGTACACAGATACGCAGTATTTT. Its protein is CSAREEGASLYTDTQYF.

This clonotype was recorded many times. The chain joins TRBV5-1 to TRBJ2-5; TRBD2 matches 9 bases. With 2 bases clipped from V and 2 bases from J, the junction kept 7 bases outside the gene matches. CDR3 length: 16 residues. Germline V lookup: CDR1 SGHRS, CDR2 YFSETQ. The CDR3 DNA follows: TGCGCCAGCAGCTTACTAGCGGGCACTTTACAAGAGACCCAGTACTTC. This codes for CASSLLAGTLQETQYF.

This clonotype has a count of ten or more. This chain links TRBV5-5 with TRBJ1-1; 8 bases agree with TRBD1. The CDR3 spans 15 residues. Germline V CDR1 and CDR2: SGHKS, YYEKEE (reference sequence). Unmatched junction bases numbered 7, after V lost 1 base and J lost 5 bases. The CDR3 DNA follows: TGTGCCAGCAGCTTGCAGACAGGGGTTGTTACTGAAGCTTTCTTT. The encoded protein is CASSLQTGVVTEAFF.

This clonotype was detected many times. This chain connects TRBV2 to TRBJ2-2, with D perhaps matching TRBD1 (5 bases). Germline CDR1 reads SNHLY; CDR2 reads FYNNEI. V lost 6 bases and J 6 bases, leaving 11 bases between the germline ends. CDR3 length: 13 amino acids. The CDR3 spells CASRAQASGELFF. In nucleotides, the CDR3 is TGTGCCAGCAGAGCACAGGCGTCCGGGGAGCTGTTTTTT.

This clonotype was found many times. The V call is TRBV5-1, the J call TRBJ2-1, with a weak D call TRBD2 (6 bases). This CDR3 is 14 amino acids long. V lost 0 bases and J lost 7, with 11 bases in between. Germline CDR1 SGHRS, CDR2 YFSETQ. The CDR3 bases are TGCGCCAGCAGCTTGGGGGCCCGGGGGAATGAGCAGTTCTTC. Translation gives CASSLGARGNEQFF.

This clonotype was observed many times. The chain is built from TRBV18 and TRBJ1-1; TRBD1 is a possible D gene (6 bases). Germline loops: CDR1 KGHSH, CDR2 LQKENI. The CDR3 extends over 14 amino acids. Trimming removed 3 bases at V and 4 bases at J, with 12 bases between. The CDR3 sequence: CASSPGGSITEAFF. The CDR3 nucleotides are TGTGCCAGCTCACCGGGGGGCAGTATCACTGAAGCTTTCTTT.

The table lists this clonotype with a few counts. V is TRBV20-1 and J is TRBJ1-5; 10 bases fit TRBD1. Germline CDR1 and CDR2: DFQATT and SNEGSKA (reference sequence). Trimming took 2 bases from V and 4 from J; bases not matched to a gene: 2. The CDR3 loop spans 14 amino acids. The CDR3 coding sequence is TGCAGTGCTAGAATGGACAGGGGGAATCAGCCCCAGCATTTT. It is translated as CSARMDRGNQPQHF.